This TCR beta chain appears in the sequencing data of a study of blood T cell repertoires in COVID-19. Study details: Donors in the United States, Italy and Spain gave samples during acute or convalescent COVID-19. In each case, the material was cDNA or gDNA derived from T cells, B-cell-depleted T cells, or PBMCs.

The CDR3 has 14 residues. Trimming removed 3 bases from V and 7 bases from J; junction bases left unmatched: 11. Germline V gene data show CDR1 as DFQATT and CDR2 as SNEGSKA (reference sequence). Authors' processing steps: By means of reference gene primer amplification, nucleated cell counts were estimated. The table came from immunoSEQ multiplex PCR; TCRdb's copy has only in-frame clones and leaves some out. That table is the source of V, J and clone size, and D and trimming were worked out from the DNA. The table shows approximately 230,000 clones, with roughly three quarters occurring only once. This sequence originates from a middle-aged woman with active or convalescent COVID-19. Sequencing input: peripheral blood. The V call is TRBV20-1, the J call TRBJ1-1, with 7 nucleotides matching TRBD1. The chain's CDR3 is CSASRQGSRGEAFF. DNA for the CDR3: TGCAGTGCTAGTCGACAGGGTAGCAGAGGTGAAGCTTTCTTT.